This T cell receptor (beta chain) is drawn from a study of control samples from healthy donors and cancer patients. Method: immunoSEQ multiplex PCR; TCRdb's copy keeps in-frame clones and lacks some. The table includes about 140,000 clones, about 89% detected once. V lost 6 bases to trimming and J lost 6 bases; unmatched junction nucleotides: 7. The germline V gene has CDR1 MDHEN and CDR2 SYDVKM. This CDR3 region has 15 residues. The sample was blood. This clonotype was sampled from a man younger than 30 in good health. This chain connects TRBV28 to TRBJ1-5, with 11 bases aligning to TRBD1. CDR3 DNA sequence: TGTGCCAGCAGAAATGGACAGGGGGCGTCTCAGCCCCAGCATTTT. Translation gives CASRNGQGASQPQHF.